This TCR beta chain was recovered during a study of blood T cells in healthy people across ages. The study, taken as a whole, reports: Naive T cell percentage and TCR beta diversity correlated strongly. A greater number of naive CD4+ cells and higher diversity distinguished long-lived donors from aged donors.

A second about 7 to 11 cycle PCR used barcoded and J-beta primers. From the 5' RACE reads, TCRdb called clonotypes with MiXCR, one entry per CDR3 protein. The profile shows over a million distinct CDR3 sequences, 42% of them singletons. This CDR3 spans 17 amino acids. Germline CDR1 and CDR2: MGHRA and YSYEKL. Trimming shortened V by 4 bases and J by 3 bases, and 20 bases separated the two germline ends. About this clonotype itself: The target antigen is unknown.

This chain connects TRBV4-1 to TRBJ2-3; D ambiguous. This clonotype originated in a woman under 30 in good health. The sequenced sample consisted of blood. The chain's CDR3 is CASSPGVVGMLTDTQYF. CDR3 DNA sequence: TGCGCCAGCAGCCCCGGAGTAGTGGGGATGCTTACAGATACGCAGTATTTT.